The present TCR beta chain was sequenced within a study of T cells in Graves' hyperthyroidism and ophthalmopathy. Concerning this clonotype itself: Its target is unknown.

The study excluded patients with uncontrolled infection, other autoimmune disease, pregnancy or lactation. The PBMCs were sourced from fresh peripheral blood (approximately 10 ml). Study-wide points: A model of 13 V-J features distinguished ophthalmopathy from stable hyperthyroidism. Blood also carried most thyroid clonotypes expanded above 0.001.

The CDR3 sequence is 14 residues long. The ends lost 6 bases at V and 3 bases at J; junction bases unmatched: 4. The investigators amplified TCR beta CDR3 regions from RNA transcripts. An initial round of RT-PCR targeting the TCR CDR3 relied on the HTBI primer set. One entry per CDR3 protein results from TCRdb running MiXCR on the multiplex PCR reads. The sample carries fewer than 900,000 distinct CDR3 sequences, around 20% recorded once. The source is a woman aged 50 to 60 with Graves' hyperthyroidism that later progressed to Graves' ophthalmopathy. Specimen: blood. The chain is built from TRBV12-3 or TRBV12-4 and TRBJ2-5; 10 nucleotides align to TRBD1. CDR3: CASRFGTGEETQYF. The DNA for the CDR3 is TGTGCCAGCAGGTTCGGGACAGGGGAAGAGACCCAGTACTTC.